This is a list of T cell receptor beta chains from one sample in a study of siplizumab effects on memory and regulatory T cells. The data were produced by immunoSEQ multiplex PCR, yet TCRdb's version contains in-frame clones alone and is incomplete. The data contain 1,000 to 1,300 clones, more than 60% of them seen just once; the ten biggest clones take up approximately 57%. The sample comprised TEMRA CD8+ T cells sorted from blood. These receptors originate from a human donor in good health. The CDR3 runs from the conserved cysteine through the conserved F or W. A D gene is named only where the DNA matches it firmly. Rows may omit the clone size; those that give it use once, few, many or a size class.

-	TRBV9	-	TRBJ1-5	CASSGQGNQPQHF	TGTGCCAGCAGCGGGCAGGGCAATCAGCCCCAGCATTTT
-	TRBV5-4	TRBD1	TRBJ2-1	CASSLWTGSNEQFF	TGTGCCAGCAGCTTGTGGACAGGGAGCAATGAGCAGTTCTTC
-	TRBV28	-	TRBJ1-3	CPSSFPGLNPGTTIYF	TGTCCCAGCAGTTTCCCTGGACTGAATCCCGGAACCACCATATATTTT
-	TRBV11-2	TRBD2	TRBJ2-7	CASSPLSGGFYEQYF	TGTGCCAGCAGCCCCCTTAGCGGGGGGTTCTACGAGCAGTACTTC
-	TRBV4-1	TRBD2	TRBJ2-7	CASSQGSGGAYEQYF	TGCGCCAGCAGCCAAGGGAGCGGGGGGGCCTACGAGCAGTACTTC
few	TRBV21-1	-	TRBJ2-5	CASSKGGFPWWTQYF	TGTGCCAGCAGCAAAGGAGGATTCCCGTGGTGGACCCAGTACTTC
-	TRBV6-4	-	TRBJ2-3	CASSRDGSTDTQYF	TGTGCCAGCTCCCGGGACGGTAGCACAGATACGCAGTATTTT
-	TRBV9	-	TRBJ2-1	CASSLLGNEQFF	TGTGCCAGCAGTCTTCTTGGCAATGAGCAGTTCTTC
-	TRBV7-2	-	TRBJ2-2	CASRGLDSRNTGELFF	TGTGCCAGCAGAGGGCTGGACAGCAGAAACACCGGGGAGCTGTTTTTT
-	TRBV11-2	-	TRBJ2-2	CASSLFYGVRGELFF	TGTGCCAGCAGCTTATTTTATGGTGTTCGTGGGGAGCTGTTTTTT
-	TRBV23-1	-	TRBJ2-5	CASSQSKGETQYF	TGCGCCAGCAGTCAATCTAAGGGGGAGACCCAGTACTTC